This T cell receptor beta chain was captured by sequencing in a study of immune evolution from preneoplasia to lung adenocarcinoma. Findings and limits, study-wide: Clonality was highest in normal lung, lower in later-stage lesions apparently. Top clone share appeared to fall from AAH through AIS, MIA, adenocarcinoma.

The table lists this clone with a few counts. Antigen: not known. Assay used: immunoSEQ multiplex PCR; TCRdb lists only in-frame clones, some missing. The data show about 7,300 clones, with roughly 72% seen just once and under 14% held by the top ten. The CDR3 sequence is 12 residues long. In germline, CDR1 is MGHRA, CDR2 YSYEKL. V was shortened by 0 bases and J by 5 bases, with 4 bases between the two germline ends. The sample taken for sequencing was FFPE lung adenocarcinoma in situ tissue. This receptor was obtained from a donor of 70 years or more with lung adenocarcinoma. Some clones in this sample may be carry-over from other donors' samples. V is TRBV4-1 and J is TRBJ2-5; the D is unclear. The CDR3 DNA reads TGCGCCAGCAGCCAAGATTATGAGACCCAGTACTTC. This sequence encodes CASSQDYETQYF.